The rows below give T cell receptor beta chains drawn from one sample of a study of T cell changes during pregnancy in multiple sclerosis. TCRdb keeps only in-frame clones here, not all; method: immunoSEQ multiplex PCR. The profile shows about 52,000 clones, approximately 92% of them singletons. The sequencing used CD4+ T cells from peripheral blood mononuclear cells, collected after pregnancy. The receptors come from a female donor in good health, enrolled as a control in a pregnancy study. The conserved cysteine and the conserved F or W are not part of the CDR3 here. The D gene is left open where the match is weak.

TRBD2	TRBV4-1	TRBJ2-3	ASSAGGPDTQY
-	TRBV20-1	TRBJ1-4	SARGHEKLF
TRBD1	TRBV6-6	TRBJ1-1	ASFRTGVTEAF
-	TRBV5-1	TRBJ1-2	ASSSSGEGGYT
-	TRBV6-6	TRBJ1-5	ASMYGLIINQPQH
TRBD1	TRBV29-1	TRBJ1-1	SAGQADTEAF
-	TRBV5-6	TRBJ2-1	ASSPTVNSYNEQF
TRBD2	TRBV5-1	TRBJ2-1	ASSLARGGRTEQF
-	TRBV11-1	TRBJ2-2	ASSLRQANTGELF
-	TRBV6-5	TRBJ1-1	ASSYSGEREAF
-	TRBV5-1	TRBJ2-5	ASSGTGSRETQY
-	TRBV19	TRBJ1-2	ASTQARYGYT
TRBD1	TRBV7-2	TRBJ1-5	ASSSDRDSNQPQH
-	TRBV7-3	TRBJ1-1	ASSGSGLTEAF
-	TRBV6-1	TRBJ2-1	ASSGDTYNEQF
-	TRBV7-9	TRBJ2-7	ASSLVSGNEQY
-	TRBV27	TRBJ1-3	ASRSSSGNTIY
TRBD1	TRBV5-4	TRBJ2-3	ASSLSSRGLGDTQY
TRBD1	TRBV7-2	TRBJ2-7	ASSLAQGAREQY
-	TRBV4-3	TRBJ1-2	ASSQRRTAEYGYT
-	TRBV27	TRBJ1-6	ASRPPVGGANSPLH
TRBD1	TRBV2	TRBJ2-7	ASSEDRGYEQY
TRBD2	TRBV27	TRBJ2-7	ASSFLFSGLFGGAYEQY
-	TRBV7-3	TRBJ2-3	ASSLEATDTQY
TRBD1	TRBV7-2	TRBJ2-3	ASSHWTGGTDTQY
-	TRBV7-9	TRBJ1-1	ASSALNTGTEAF
-	TRBV7-9	TRBJ1-2	ASSLEGEGYT
TRBD2	TRBV7-3	TRBJ2-3	ASSLTSGAPTDTQY
TRBD2	TRBV5-1	TRBJ2-2	ASSLVLRGGRTNTGELF
-	TRBV30	TRBJ1-5	AFGGGPNQPQH
-	TRBV7-9	TRBJ1-5	ASSLGTGIYQPQH
-	TRBV18	TRBJ1-1	ASSPSGIGTEAF
TRBD1	TRBV6-6	TRBJ1-4	ASSYIQGANEKLF
TRBD1	TRBV15	TRBJ2-5	ATSSRTGVGETQY
-	TRBV5-1	TRBJ1-1	ASSLGGVRNTEAF
-	TRBV7-2	TRBJ1-1	ASSSSPSGTEAF
TRBD2	TRBV28	TRBJ2-5	ASRAGRAHQETQY
TRBD1	TRBV19	TRBJ1-2	ASSRQGGGYT
TRBD1	TRBV7-9	TRBJ1-5	ASSITGTAINQPQH
-	TRBV5-6	TRBJ1-2	ASSQTFGDYVGYT
-	TRBV27	TRBJ1-5	ASSPRAGGGQPQH